This T cell receptor (beta chain) is drawn from a study of tumor-infiltrating lymphocytes in localized non-small cell lung cancer. Study-wide findings and caveats: TCR sequencing covered a subset of patients with enough tissue.

Using immunoSEQ multiplex PCR, the repertoire was profiled, and TCRdb retains in-frame clones only, with some absent. In the table there are 14,000 or so clones, about two thirds of which are singletons. The CDR3 spans 14 residues. The V gene lost 5 bases and the J gene lost 0 bases, with 8 bases spanning the gap. Germline-derived CDR1 and CDR2 are KGHSH and LQKENI. This clone was counted once. The antigen is unknown. The source material was uninvolved lung tissue not adjacent to the tumor. The origin of this receptor is a human donor with non-small cell lung cancer. V gene TRBV18 combines with J gene TRBJ1-5, with D perhaps TRBD1 (6 bases). Here the CDR3 reads CASSTGLSNQPQHF. Written as DNA, the CDR3 is TGTGCCAGCTCAACAGGGCTTAGCAATCAGCCCCAGCATTTT. Full variable domain (rest looked up from reference TRBV18 and TRBJ1-5): NAGVMQNPRHLVRRRGQEARLRCSPMKGHSHVYWYRQLPEEGLKFMVYLQKENIIDESGMPKERFSAEFPKEGPSILRIQQVVRGDSAAYFCASSTGLSNQPQHFGDGTRLSIL.